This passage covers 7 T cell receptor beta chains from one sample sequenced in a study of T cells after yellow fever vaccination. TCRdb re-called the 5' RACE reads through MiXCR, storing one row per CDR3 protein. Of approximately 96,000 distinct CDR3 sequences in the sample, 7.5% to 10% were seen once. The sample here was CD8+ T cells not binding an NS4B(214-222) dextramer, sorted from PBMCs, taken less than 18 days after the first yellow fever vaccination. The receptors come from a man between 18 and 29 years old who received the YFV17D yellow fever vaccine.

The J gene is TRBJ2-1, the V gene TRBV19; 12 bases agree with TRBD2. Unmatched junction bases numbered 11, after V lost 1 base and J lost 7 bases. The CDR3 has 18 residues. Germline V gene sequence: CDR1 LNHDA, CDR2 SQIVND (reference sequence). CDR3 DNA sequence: TGTGCCAGTAGTATAGGACTAGCGGGGGACCCCCTACCAAATGAGCAGTTCTTC. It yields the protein CASSIGLAGDPLPNEQFF.

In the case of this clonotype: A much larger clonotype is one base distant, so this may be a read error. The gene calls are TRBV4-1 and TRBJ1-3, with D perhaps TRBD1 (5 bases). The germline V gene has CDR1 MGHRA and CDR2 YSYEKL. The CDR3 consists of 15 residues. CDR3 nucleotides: TGCGCCAGCAGCCAAACGGGGACCTCTGCAAACACCATATATTTT. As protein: CASSQTGTSANTIYF.

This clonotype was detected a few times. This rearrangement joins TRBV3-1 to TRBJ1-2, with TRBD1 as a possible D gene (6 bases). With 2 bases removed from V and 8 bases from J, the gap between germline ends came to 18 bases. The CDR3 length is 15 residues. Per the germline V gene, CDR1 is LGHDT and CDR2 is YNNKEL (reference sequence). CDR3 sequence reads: CASSQPGWGREGYTF. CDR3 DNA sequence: TGTGCCAGCAGCCAACCCGGATGGGGGCGAGAAGGCTACACCTTC.

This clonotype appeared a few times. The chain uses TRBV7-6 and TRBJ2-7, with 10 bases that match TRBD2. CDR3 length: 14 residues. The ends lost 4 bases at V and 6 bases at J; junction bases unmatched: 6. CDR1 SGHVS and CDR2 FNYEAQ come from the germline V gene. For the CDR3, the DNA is TGTGCCAGCAGCTCCAGCGGGGGGGCCTCCGAGCAGTACTTC. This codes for CASSSSGGASEQYF.

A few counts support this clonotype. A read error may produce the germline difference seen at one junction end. The CDR3 loop reads CASSLEILGSTDTQYF. The CDR3, as DNA: TGTGCCAGCAGTTTAGAGATCCTGGGTAGCACAGATACGCAGTATTTT. This chain joins TRBV11-2 and TRBJ2-3; D is ambiguous. The CDR3 runs 16 residues. CDR1 and CDR2 from the germline V gene are SGHAT and FQNNGV.

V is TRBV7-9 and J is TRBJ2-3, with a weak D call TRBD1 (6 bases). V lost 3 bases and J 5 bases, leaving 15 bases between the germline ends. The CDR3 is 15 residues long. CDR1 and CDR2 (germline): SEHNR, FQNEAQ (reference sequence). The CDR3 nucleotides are TGTGCCAGCAGCTTCTTACAGGGCCCACTAGATACGCAGTATTTT. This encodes CASSFLQGPLDTQYF.

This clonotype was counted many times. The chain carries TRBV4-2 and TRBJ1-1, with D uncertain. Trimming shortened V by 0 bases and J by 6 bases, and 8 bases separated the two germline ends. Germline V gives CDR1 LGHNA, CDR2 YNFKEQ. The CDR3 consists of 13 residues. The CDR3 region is CASSQDAGAEAFF. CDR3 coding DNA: TGTGCCAGCAGCCAAGACGCCGGAGCTGAAGCTTTCTTT.